These 19 T cell receptor beta chains were all obtained from the same sample, sequenced in a study of radiotherapy plus CTLA-4 blockade in lung cancer. Produced via immunoSEQ multiplex PCR; TCRdb's table is partial and in-frame only. The repertoire includes about 46,000 clones, 77% of them detected once, and 2% to 2.5% sits in the top ten. The sample consisted of peripheral blood, taken from a patient treated with radiotherapy plus ipilimumab. The receptors stem from a human donor with non-small cell lung cancer whose response to radiotherapy plus ipilimumab could not be evaluated.

This clone appeared a single time. The V and J genes are TRBV4-1 and TRBJ1-2, with D unclear. CDR3 size: 15 residues. Germline CDR1 is MGHRA and CDR2 is YSYEKL. V was cut by 0 bases and J by 7 bases, with 15 bases left in between. The CDR3 DNA reads as TGCGCCAGCAGCCAAGACGGGGTGGGGAAGGTTGGCTACACCTTC. As protein: CASSQDGVGKVGYTF.

This clone was seen a few times. The chain carries TRBV28 and TRBJ1-1, with no clear D. V lost 6 bases, J lost 7 bases, and 12 bases lay in between. In germline, CDR1 is MDHEN, CDR2 SYDVKM. This CDR3 contains 12 residues. The CDR3 loop is CASSPGVNEAFF. Written as DNA, the CDR3 is TGTGCCAGCAGCCCCGGGGTAAATGAAGCTTTCTTT. Combining the CDR3 with reference TRBV28 and TRBJ1-1 gives the whole variable domain DVKVTQSSRYLVKRTGEKVFLECVQDMDHENMFWYRQDPGLGLRLIYFSYDVKMKEKGDIPEGYSVSREKKERFSLILESASTNQTSMYLCASSPGVNEAFFGQGTRLTVV.

The J gene is TRBJ2-3, the V gene TRBV5-1; 7 positions agree with TRBD2. The CDR3 has 17 amino acids. Losses at the gene ends were 3 bases for V and 2 bases for J; bases not matched to a gene: 12. Germline CDR1 reads SGHRS; CDR2 reads YFSETQ. CDR3 region: CASSSIRGEGDTDTQYF. Here the CDR3 DNA reads TGCGCCAGCAGCTCCATCCGGGGGGAAGGGGACACAGATACGCAGTATTTT.

V and J are TRBV29-1 and TRBJ2-2, with 7 nucleotides matching TRBD2. Trimming took 5 bases from V and 7 from J; bases not matched to a gene: 16. The CDR3 has 16 amino acids. Germline assignment: CDR1 SQVTM and CDR2 ANQGSEA. CDR3 nucleotide sequence: TGCAGCGTTATATGGACTAGTGCAAAGAGGGGCGGGGAGCTGTTTTTT. Translation gives CSVIWTSAKRGGELFF.

The gene calls are TRBV2 and TRBJ1-2, with a tentative D call TRBD1 (5 bases). The CDR3 consists of 10 residues. Germline lookup yields CDR1 SNHLY and CDR2 FYNNEI. Deletions cut 5 bases from V and 10 bases from J, with 8 bases between. Here the CDR3 DNA reads TGTGCCAGCAGTACGGGGGACTACACCTTC. Encoded protein: CASSTGDYTF. Using reference TRBV2 and TRBJ1-2 for the parts outside the CDR3, the full variable domain is EPEVTQTPSHQVTQMGQEVILRCVPISNHLYFYWYRQILGQKVEFLVSFYNNEISEKSEIFDDQFSVERPDGSNFTLKIRSTKLEDSAMYFCASSTGDYTFGSGTRLTVV.

The gene calls are TRBV28 and TRBJ1-2, with D possibly matching TRBD1 (6 bases). This CDR3 comprises 16 residues. V lost 6 bases and J lost 7, with 24 bases in between. Per the germline V gene, CDR1 is MDHEN and CDR2 is SYDVKM. This chain's CDR3 is CASSSGPQGMRSGYTF. The CDR3 nucleotides read TGTGCCAGCAGCTCCGGGCCTCAGGGGATGAGGAGTGGCTACACCTTC.

As concerns this clone: The junction and the germline gene differ at one end; a read error may be behind it. This chain links TRBV7-7 with TRBJ2-1; D is undetermined. The CDR3 has 13 amino acids. Germline V gene sequence: CDR1 SSHAT, CDR2 FNYEAQ (reference sequence). CDR3 DNA: TGTGCTAGCAGCTTAGAAGCTACCAATGAGCAGTTCTTC. Translation gives CASSLEATNEQFF.

The V call is TRBV5-1, the J call TRBJ1-3; weak D call: TRBD1 (5 bases). Germline CDR1 SGHRS, CDR2 YFSETQ. The ends were cut back, 3 bases at V and 2 bases at J, with 6 bases in the middle. This CDR3 has 13 residues. In nucleotides, the CDR3 is TGCGCCAGCAGCTCGGACACTGGAAACACCATATATTTT. This codes for CASSSDTGNTIYF.

This clone was counted a few times. The gene calls are TRBV28 and TRBJ2-5; tentative D call: TRBD2 (7 bases). Trimming cost V 3 bases and J 2 bases, with 13 bases left between them. Germline CDR1 is MDHEN and CDR2 is SYDVKM. This CDR3 comprises 15 residues. CDR3 loop: CASSFEGGGQETQYF. Written as DNA, the CDR3 is TGTGCCAGCAGTTTCGAGGGAGGGGGTCAAGAGACCCAGTACTTC.

V gene TRBV5-4 combines with J gene TRBJ1-3; D is perhaps TRBD1 (5 bases). Between the trimmed V and J ends, which lost 4 bases and 1 base, there was a span of 21 bases. The CDR3 consists of 18 residues. Per the germline V gene, CDR1 is SGHNT and CDR2 is YYREEE (reference sequence). The CDR3, as DNA: TGTGCCAGCAGCAGGACCGTAGGGGCGGATTTTTCTGGAAACACCATATATTTT. Its translation is CASSRTVGADFSGNTIYF.

This chain connects TRBV18 to TRBJ2-1, with a weak D call TRBD1 (8 bases). Germline CDR1 reads KGHSH; CDR2 reads LQKENI. This CDR3 spans 16 amino acids. Trimming cost V 4 bases and J 1 base, with 14 bases left between them. CDR3 sequence reads: CASSHNRGGSYNEQFF. Written as DNA, the CDR3 is TGTGCCAGCTCACATAACAGGGGGGGGTCCTACAATGAGCAGTTCTTC.

This clone was seen more than once but under ten times. The chain has TRBV7-2 and TRBJ2-1, with 7 bases that match TRBD2. CDR3 length equals 15 residues. Trimming took 4 bases from V and 8 from J; bases not matched to a gene: 11. CDR1 and CDR2 (germline): SGHTA, FQGNSA. CDR3 sequence: CASSSHVGGKDEQFF. CDR3 in DNA: TGTGCCAGCAGCTCGCACGTCGGGGGGAAAGATGAGCAGTTCTTC.

This clone has a single count. V is TRBV9 and J is TRBJ2-5; D is possibly TRBD2 (7 bases). CDR3 length: 16 amino acids. Germline V gene sequence: CDR1 SGDLS, CDR2 YYNGEE. With 4 bases removed from V and 2 bases from J, the gap between germline ends came to 18 bases. CDR3 sequence (DNA): TGTGCCAGCAGCCGATCGGTCGGGGGGACACAAGAGACCCAGTACTTC. Translated, it gives CASSRSVGGTQETQYF.

In its sample, this clone was seen a few times. Other DNA sequences in this specimen translate into the identical CDR3. The rearrangement links TRBV9 to TRBJ2-2; 9 nucleotides line up with TRBD2. Germline values: CDR1 SGDLS, CDR2 YYNGEE. CDR3 length: 18 amino acids. The V gene end was trimmed by 2 bases and the J gene end by 6 bases; junction bases not matched to a gene: 14. CDR3 bases: TGTGCCAGCAGCGTCCCGGGGGGGGGCGGGGGGGCAGCCGGGGAGCTGTTTTTT. Translating gives CASSVPGGGGGAAGELFF.

V gene TRBV2 combines with J gene TRBJ2-1, with D possibly being TRBD2 (5 bases). Germline CDR1 reads SNHLY; CDR2 reads FYNNEI. Trimming left V 7 bases short and J 5 bases short, with 12 bases between. This CDR3 has 13 residues. Here the CDR3 DNA reads TGTGCCAGCAACACGGGAAGCCACAATGAGCAGTTCTTC. It codes for CASNTGSHNEQFF. Complete variable domain (other parts from reference TRBV2 and TRBJ2-1): EPEVTQTPSHQVTQMGQEVILRCVPISNHLYFYWYRQILGQKVEFLVSFYNNEISEKSEIFDDQFSVERPDGSNFTLKIRSTKLEDSAMYFCASNTGSHNEQFFGPGTRLTVL.

V and J are TRBV4-3 and TRBJ1-3; no reliable D call. Trimming took off 0 bases at V and 0 bases at J, with 6 bases between the two ends. The CDR3 is 15 residues long. Germline assignment: CDR1 LGHNA and CDR2 YSLEER. The CDR3 sequence: CASSQDPSSGNTIYF. CDR3 bases: TGCGCCAGCAGCCAAGACCCCAGCTCTGGAAACACCATATATTTT.

The V and J genes are TRBV6-6 and TRBJ1-2, with D uncertain. V was clipped by 4 bases and J by 8 bases, with 14 bases between them. Germline V gene lookup returns CDR1 MNHNY and CDR2 SVGAGI (reference sequence). The CDR3 has 13 residues. The chain's CDR3 is CASSSPGREGYTF. For the CDR3, the DNA is TGTGCCAGCAGTTCACCGGGCCGGGAAGGCTACACCTTC.

The chain has TRBV7-6 and TRBJ2-6; perhaps TRBD1 as D (6 bases). CDR1 is SGHVS, CDR2 FNYEAQ, per germline. V was trimmed by 0 bases and J by 4 bases, leaving 10 bases between them. CDR3 size: 16 residues. CDR3 coding DNA: TGTGCCAGCAGCTTAGCACAGGGATCCGGGGCCAACGTCCTGACTTTC. It encodes CASSLAQGSGANVLTF.

The chain employs TRBV30 and TRBJ2-7; D gene uncertain. V gave up 2 bases and J gave up 1 base, with 6 bases separating them. Germline assignment: CDR1 GTSNPN and CDR2 SVGIG (reference sequence). This CDR3 region has 12 residues. CDR3 sequence reads: CAWSRSSYEQYF. CDR3 nucleotides: TGTGCCTGGAGTCGTTCGTCCTACGAGCAGTACTTC.